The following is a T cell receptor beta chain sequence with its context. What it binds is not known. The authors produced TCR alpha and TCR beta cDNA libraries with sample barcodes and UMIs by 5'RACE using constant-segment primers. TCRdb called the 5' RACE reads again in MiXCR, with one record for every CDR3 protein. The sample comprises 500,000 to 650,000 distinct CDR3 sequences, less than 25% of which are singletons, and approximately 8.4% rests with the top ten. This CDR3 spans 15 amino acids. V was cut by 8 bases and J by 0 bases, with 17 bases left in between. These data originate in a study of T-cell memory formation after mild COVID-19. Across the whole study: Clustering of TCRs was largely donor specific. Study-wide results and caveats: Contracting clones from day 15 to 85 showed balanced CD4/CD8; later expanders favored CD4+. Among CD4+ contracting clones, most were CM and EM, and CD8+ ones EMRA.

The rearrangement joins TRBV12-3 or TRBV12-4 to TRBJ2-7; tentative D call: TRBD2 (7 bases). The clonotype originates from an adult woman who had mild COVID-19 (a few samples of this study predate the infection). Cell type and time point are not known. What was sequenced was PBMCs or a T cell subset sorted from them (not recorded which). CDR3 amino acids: CASQSGGGPSYEQYF. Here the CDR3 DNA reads TGTGCCAGCCAATCGGGGGGCGGGCCCTCCTACGAGCAGTACTTC.